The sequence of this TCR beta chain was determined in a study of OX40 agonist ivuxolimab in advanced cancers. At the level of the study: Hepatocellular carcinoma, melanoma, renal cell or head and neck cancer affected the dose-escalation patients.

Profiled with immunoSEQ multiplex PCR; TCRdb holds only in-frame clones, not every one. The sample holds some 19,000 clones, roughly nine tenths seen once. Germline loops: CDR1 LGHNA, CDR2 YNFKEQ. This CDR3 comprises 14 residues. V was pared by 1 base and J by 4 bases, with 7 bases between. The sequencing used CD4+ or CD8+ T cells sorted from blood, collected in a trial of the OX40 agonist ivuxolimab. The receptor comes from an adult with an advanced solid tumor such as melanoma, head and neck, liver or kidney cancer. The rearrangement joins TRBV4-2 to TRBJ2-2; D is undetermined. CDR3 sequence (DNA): TGTGCCAGCAGCCAAGGTGGCGCCACCGGGGAGCTGTTTTTT. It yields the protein CASSQGGATGELFF.